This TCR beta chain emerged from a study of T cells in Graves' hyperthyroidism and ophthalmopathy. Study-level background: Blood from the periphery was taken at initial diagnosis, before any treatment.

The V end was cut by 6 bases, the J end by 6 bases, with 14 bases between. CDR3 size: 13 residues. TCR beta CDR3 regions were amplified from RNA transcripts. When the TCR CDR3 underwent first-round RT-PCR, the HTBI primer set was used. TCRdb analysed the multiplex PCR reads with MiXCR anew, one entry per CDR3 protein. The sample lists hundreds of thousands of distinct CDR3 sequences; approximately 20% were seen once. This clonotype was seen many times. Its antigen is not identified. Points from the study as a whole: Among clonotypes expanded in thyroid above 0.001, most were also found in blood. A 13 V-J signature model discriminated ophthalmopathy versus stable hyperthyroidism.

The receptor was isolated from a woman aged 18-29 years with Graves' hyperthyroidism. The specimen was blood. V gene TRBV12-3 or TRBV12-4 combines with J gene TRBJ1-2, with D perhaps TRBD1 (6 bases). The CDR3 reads CASSRTRGDGYTF. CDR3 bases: TGTGCCAGCAGCCGGACCAGGGGCGATGGCTACACCTTC.